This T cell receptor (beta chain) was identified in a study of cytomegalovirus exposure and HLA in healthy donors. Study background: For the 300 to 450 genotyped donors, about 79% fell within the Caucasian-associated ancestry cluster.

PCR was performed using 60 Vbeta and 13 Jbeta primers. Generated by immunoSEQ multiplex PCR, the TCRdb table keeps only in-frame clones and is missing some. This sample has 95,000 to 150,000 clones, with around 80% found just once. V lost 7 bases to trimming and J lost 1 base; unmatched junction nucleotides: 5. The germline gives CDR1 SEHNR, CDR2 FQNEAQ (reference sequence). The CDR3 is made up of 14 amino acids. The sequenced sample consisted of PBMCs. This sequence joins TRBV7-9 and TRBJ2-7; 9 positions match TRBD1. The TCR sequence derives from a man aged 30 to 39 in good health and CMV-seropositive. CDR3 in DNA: TGTGCCAGCACCGCGACAGGGGGTTCCTACGAGCAGTACTTC. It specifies CASTATGGSYEQYF.